This T cell receptor beta chain came from a study of a mutant IDH1 vaccine in newly diagnosed glioma (dated by TCRdb to about 2021). Looking at the study overall: Vaccination was initiated 4-6 weeks after radiotherapy alone, or concurrently with temozolomide cycles in the chemotherapy-containing groups. Of the 25 to 40 treated patients, roughly 60% were male and 37.5% were female, and the mean age was about 40 years. Prior to enrollment, patients had been given standard therapy consisting of radiotherapy alone, temozolomide alone, or radiochemotherapy with temozolomide, with the combination given to most patients. Visit V12 was the week-35 safety follow-up and visit V13 was the week-47 end of study. Peripheral blood was collected at six visits: V03 (baseline), V05, V07, V10, V12 and V13. For exploratory analyses, longitudinal TCRB deep sequencing was carried out in some 25 treated patients wherever samples were available.

Libraries were built with the immunoSEQ multiplex PCR assay. Rearranged TCR beta chain sequences were amplified with the hsTCRB Kit following the manufacturer's protocol. TCRB libraries were sequenced on an Illumina MiSeq. Turning to the authors' computational methods: Demultiplexing, trimming and gene mapping were performed with the kit vendor's proprietary platform. As stored in TCRdb, this immuneACCESS dataset retains in-frame rearrangements with V and J assigned. A fraction of the clones does not appear; measured against another copy, unresolved V genes explain less than half of the discrepancy, and the remainder lacks a known reason. V, J and clone size are taken as reported in that table, and D and trimming were inferred from the DNA itself. A total of around 65,000 clones appear in this sample, less than 90% of them only once. 3.8% of the sample belongs to the ten largest clones. General conclusions and limits of the study: Immune responses induced by the vaccine were seen in 90% to 95% of patients across multiple MHC alleles. Changes in the top peripheral T cell clonotypes picked up by TCRB sequencing did not appear to be linked to pseudoprogression. According to the authors, sample limitations meant that analyses of patient blood samples could not be reproduced. PBMC samples for TCRB deep sequencing were selected based on availability.

Here V drops 2 bases and J drops 0 bases, and the junction holds 11 bases not matched to any gene. The CDR1 and CDR2 encoded by the germline V gene are SGHTA and FQGNSA. The CDR3 sequence holds 19 residues, the cysteine and phenylalanine included. Just CDR3 DNA is preserved here, 57 bases in frame from base 1. Concerning this clone itself: Which antigen it targets is not known. There are no base qualities to consult, and no much larger clone falls within one base.

Per the publication, the time point label means: week 47, end of study. Each vaccine dose, consisting of 300 ug of a 20-mer mutant IDH1 peptide in Montanide, was administered subcutaneously with topical imiquimod. Across visits V03 through V10, patients got a total of eight vaccinations, given in weeks 1, 3, 5, 7, 11, 15, 19 and 23. Newly diagnosed WHO grade 3 or 4 IDH1-mutant astrocytomas showing loss of nuclear ATRX were present in the donors. The samples were drawn from NOA16, a multicentre, single-arm, open-label phase I trial in Germany that tested a mutant IDH1 peptide vaccine in humans for the first time. Genomic DNA for TCRB sequencing was isolated from EDTA blood with the DNeasy Blood and Tissue Kit.

Recombination connected TRBV7-2 to TRBJ1-2; 11 nucleotides in the junction match TRBD1. The specimen comprised PBMCs, sampled from a glioma patient whose treatment included an IDH1 peptide vaccine. This sequence originates from a man aged 25 to 45 with glioma. The nucleotides are TGTGCCAGCAGCTTAACGCGCGGGACAGGGGGGCTCACTAACTATGGCTACACCTTC. It translates to CASSLTRGTGGLTNYGYTF.